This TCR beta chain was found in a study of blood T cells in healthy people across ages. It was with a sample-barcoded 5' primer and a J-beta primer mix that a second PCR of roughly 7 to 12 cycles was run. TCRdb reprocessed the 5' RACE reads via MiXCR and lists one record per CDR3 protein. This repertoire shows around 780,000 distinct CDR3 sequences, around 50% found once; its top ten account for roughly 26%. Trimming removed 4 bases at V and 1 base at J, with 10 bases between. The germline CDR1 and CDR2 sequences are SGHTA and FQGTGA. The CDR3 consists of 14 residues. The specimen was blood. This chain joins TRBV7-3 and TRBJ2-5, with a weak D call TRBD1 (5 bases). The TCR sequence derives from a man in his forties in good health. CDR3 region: CASSSGQAQETQYF. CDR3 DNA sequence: TGTGCCAGCAGCTCCGGACAAGCCCAAGAGACCCAGTACTTC. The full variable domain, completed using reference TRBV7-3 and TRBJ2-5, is GAGVSQTPSNKVTEKGKYVELRCDPISGHTALYWYRQSLGQGPEFLIYFQGTGAADDSGLPNDRFFAVRPEGSVSTLKIQRTERGDSAVYLCASSSGQAQETQYFGPGTRLLVL.